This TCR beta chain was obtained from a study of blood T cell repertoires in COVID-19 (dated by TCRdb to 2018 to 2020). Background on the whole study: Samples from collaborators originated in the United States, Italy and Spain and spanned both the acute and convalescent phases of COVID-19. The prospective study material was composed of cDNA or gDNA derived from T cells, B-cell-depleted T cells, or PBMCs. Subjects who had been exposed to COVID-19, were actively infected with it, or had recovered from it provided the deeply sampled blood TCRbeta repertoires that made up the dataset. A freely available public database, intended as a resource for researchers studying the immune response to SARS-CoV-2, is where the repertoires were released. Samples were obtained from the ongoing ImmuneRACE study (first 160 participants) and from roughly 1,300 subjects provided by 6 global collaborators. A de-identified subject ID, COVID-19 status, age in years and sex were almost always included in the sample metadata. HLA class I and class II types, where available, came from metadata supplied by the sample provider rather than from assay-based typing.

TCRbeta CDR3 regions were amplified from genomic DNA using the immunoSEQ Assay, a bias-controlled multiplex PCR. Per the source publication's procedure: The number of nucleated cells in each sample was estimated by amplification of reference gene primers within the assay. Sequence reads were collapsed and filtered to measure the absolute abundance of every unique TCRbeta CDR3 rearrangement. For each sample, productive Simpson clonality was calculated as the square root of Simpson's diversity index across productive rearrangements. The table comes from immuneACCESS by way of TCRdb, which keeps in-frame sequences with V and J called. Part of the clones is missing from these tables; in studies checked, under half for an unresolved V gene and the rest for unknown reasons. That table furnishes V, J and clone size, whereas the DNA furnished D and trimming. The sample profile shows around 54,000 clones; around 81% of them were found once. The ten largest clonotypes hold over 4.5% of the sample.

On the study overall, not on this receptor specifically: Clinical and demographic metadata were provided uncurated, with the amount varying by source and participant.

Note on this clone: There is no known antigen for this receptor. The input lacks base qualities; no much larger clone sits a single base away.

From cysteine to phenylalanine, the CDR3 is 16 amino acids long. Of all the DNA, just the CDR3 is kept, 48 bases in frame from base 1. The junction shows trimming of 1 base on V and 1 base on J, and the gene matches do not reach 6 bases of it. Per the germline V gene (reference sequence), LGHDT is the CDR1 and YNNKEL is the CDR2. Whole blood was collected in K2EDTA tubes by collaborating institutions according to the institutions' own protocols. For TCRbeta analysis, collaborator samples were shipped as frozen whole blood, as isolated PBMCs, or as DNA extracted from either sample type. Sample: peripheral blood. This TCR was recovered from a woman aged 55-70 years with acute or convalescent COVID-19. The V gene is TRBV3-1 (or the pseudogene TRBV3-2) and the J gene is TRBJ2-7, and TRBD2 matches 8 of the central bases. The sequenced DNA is TGTGCCAGCAGCCAAGGCGGGAGGATGCTGTCCTACGAGCAGTACTTC. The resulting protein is CASSQGGRMLSYEQYF.